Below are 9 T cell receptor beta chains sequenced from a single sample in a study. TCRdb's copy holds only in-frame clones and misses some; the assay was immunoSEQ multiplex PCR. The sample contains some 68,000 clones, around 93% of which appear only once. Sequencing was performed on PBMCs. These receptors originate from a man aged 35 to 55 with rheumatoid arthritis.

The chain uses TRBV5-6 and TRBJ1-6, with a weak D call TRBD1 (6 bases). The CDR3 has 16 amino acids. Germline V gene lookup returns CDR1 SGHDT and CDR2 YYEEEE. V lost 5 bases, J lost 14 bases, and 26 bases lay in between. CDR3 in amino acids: CASSRLVGGAGITLHF. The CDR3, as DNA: TGTGCCAGCAGTCGTCTAGTCGGGGGCGCCGGGATTACCCTCCACTTT.

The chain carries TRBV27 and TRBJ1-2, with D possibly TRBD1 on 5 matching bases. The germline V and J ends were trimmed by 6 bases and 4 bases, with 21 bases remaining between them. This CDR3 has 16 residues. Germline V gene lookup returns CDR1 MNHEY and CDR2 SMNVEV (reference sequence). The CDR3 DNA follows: TGTGCCAGCAGCCTCTCATGGGGGGAACGACCCTATGGCTACACCTTC. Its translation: CASSLSWGERPYGYTF.

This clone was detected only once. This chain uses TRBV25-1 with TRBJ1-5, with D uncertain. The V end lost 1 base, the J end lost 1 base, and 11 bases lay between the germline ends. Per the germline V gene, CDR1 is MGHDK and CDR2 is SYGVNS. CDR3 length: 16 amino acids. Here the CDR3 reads CASSEWGQASNQPQHF. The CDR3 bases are TGTGCCAGCAGTGAATGGGGTCAGGCCAGCAATCAGCCCCAGCATTTT. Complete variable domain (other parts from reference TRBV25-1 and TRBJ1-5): EADIYQTPRYLVIGTGKKITLECSQTMGHDKMYWYQQDPGMELHLIHYSYGVNSTEKGDLSSESTVSRIRTEHFPLTLESARPSHTSQYLCASSEWGQASNQPQHFGDGTRLSIL.

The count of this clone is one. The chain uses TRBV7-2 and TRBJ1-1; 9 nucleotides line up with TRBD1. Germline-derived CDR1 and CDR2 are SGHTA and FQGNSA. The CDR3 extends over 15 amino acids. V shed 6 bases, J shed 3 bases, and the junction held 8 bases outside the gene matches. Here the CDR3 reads CASRFGDRVDTEAFF. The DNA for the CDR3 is TGTGCCAGCAGATTTGGGGACAGGGTTGACACTGAAGCTTTCTTT.

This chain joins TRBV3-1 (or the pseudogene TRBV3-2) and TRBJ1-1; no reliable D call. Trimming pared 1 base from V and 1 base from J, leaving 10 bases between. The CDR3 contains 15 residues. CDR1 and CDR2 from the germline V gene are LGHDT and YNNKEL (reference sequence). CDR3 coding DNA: TGTGCCAGCAGCCAAGCTTGGGCAGAGAACACTGAAGCTTTCTTT. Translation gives CASSQAWAENTEAFF.

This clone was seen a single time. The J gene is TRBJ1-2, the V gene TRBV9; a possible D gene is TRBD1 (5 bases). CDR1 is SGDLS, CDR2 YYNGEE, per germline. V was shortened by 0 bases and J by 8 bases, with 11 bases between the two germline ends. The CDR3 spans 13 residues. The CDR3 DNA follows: TGTGCCAGCAGCGTAGTCGGGGGGTACGGCTACACCTTC. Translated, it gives CASSVVGGYGYTF.

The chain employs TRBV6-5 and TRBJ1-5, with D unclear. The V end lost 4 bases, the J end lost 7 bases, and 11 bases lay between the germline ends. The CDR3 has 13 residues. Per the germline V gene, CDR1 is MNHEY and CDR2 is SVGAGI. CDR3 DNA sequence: TGTGCCAGCAGTTCAAATAGGGCCCAGCCCCAGCATTTT. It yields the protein CASSSNRAQPQHF.

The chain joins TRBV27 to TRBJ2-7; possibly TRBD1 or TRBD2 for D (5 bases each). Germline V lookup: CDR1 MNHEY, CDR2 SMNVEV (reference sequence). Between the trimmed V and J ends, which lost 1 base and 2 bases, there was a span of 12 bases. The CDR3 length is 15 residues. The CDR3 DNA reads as TGTGCCAGCAGTTTATTCCGGGACGGAGCCTACGAGCAGTACTTC. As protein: CASSLFRDGAYEQYF.

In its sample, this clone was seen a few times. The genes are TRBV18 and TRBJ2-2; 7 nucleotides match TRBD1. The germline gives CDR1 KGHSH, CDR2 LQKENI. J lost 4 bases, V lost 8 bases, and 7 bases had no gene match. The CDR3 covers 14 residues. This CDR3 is CASPGQDPTGELFF. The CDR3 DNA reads TGTGCCAGCCCCGGACAGGATCCCACCGGGGAGCTGTTTTTT.